The T cell receptor beta chain described here comes from a study of blood T cell repertoires in COVID-19. Study-wide background: The origin of the acute and convalescent COVID-19 samples was the United States, Italy and Spain. Sample material is recorded as cDNA or gDNA derived from T cells, B-cell-depleted T cells, or PBMCs.

Under the authors' procedure: Researchers report that nucleated cell counts were estimated from reference gene primer amplification. Clones were read by immunoSEQ multiplex PCR, and TCRdb kept only the in-frame ones, dropping some. The D gene and trimming were derived from the DNA, and the V and J assignments and clone size from that table. The profile shows roughly 92,000 clones, about nine tenths of them singletons. Germline assignment: CDR1 SGHRS and CDR2 YFSETQ. This CDR3 region has 15 residues. The V end lost 1 base, the J end lost 7 bases, and 15 bases lay between the germline ends. The source is a woman of 80 years or more with acute or convalescent COVID-19. The rearrangement links TRBV5-1 to TRBJ2-1; possible D gene TRBD2, 7 bases. The sample comprised peripheral blood. The chain's CDR3 is CASSLMGGRLNEQFF. CDR3 bases: TGCGCCAGCAGCTTGATGGGGGGGCGATTAAATGAGCAGTTCTTC.